This TCR beta chain was captured in a study of CD8 T cells in Susac syndrome. CD8+ and CD4+ T cells from blood underwent TCR beta sequencing, which was carried out in a high-throughput format. The CD8+ and CD4+ T cells were negatively isolated, with the TEMRA cells enriched by FACS. The ends were cut back, 1 base at V and 1 base at J, with 13 bases in the middle. Germline CDR1 is GTSNPN and CDR2 is SVGIG (reference sequence). The CDR3 has 15 residues. On this clonotype itself: Its target is unknown.

Study findings and constraints: The number of individuals included in the study's TCR sequencing and HLA analysis was acknowledged as relatively small.

Reverse transcription used roughly 0.5 to 1 ug RNA and random hexamers. The amplification used immunoSEQ multiplex PCR on TCR beta CDR3; it spanned 54 Vbeta and 13 Jbeta. MiXCR was run by TCRdb on the immunoSEQ multiplex PCR reads, yielding one entry per CDR3 protein. The sample lists 230,000 or so distinct CDR3 sequences, approximately 95% occurring once. This TCR was recovered from a human donor with multiple sclerosis. Sequenced sample: CD4+ T cells from PBMCs. V usage is TRBV30 and J usage is TRBJ1-1, with D possibly matching TRBD1 (6 bases). CDR3 DNA: TGTGCCTGGAGTGATACAGGGCTAGGGAACACTGAAGCTTTCTTT. Protein: CAWSDTGLGNTEAFF.